The 16 T cell receptor beta chains presented below share a single source sample, sequenced in a study of T cell responses to AZD1222 COVID-19 vaccine. Clones were sequenced by immunoSEQ multiplex PCR, and TCRdb holds only the in-frame ones, with some missing. This table has 110,000 or so clones, 90% to 95% appearing once. Sequences were derived from peripheral blood, sampled on day 0 of AZD1222 vaccination. The receptors shown here come from an adult in good health.

This clone was recorded only once. J is TRBJ1-1 and V is TRBV3-1 (or the pseudogene TRBV3-2); D uncertain. The V gene lost 3 bases and the J gene lost 1 base, with 6 bases spanning the gap. Germline CDR1 is LGHDT and CDR2 is YNNKEL (reference sequence). CDR3 size: 13 residues. DNA for the CDR3: TGTGCCAGCAGCCACTCACCGAACACTGAAGCTTTCTTT. Amino acids: CASSHSPNTEAFF.

The chain uses TRBV7-2 and TRBJ2-2; TRBD2 is a possible D gene (5 bases). From germline, CDR1 is SGHTA and CDR2 FQGNSA. CDR3 length equals 15 residues. V was cut by 5 bases and J by 5 bases, with 15 bases left in between. The CDR3 sequence is CASSPTAGGTGELFF. The CDR3 coding sequence is TGTGCCAGCAGCCCGACGGCGGGTGGTACCGGGGAGCTGTTTTTT.

The chain uses TRBV2 and TRBJ2-6; no reliable D call. Germline V gene sequence: CDR1 SNHLY, CDR2 FYNNEI. The V end was cut by 4 bases, the J end by 11 bases, with 12 bases between. This CDR3 is 13 amino acids long. CDR3 protein: CASSGAVWDVLTF. The CDR3 nucleotides read TGTGCCAGCAGTGGGGCAGTTTGGGACGTCCTGACTTTC.

The rearrangement uses TRBV18 and TRBJ1-5, with D maybe TRBD1 (6 bases). Between the trimmed V and J ends, which lost 3 bases and 5 bases, there was a span of 11 bases. Germline V gene data show CDR1 as KGHSH and CDR2 as LQKENI. The CDR3 totals 14 residues. CDR3 loop: CASSPAAGDQPQHF. CDR3 coding DNA: TGTGCCAGCTCACCGGCGGCAGGGGATCAGCCCCAGCATTTT.

The V and J genes are TRBV4-1 and TRBJ1-5; a possible D gene is TRBD1 (5 bases). From germline, CDR1 is MGHRA and CDR2 YSYEKL. V was pared by 2 bases and J by 11 bases, with 13 bases between. This CDR3 is 13 amino acids long. This CDR3 is CASSQLGAGAQHF. The CDR3 coding sequence is TGCGCCAGCAGCCAACTAGGGGCTGGGGCCCAGCATTTT.

The chain carries TRBV5-1 and TRBJ2-7; either TRBD1 or TRBD2 may supply D (5 bases each). The CDR3 spans 15 residues. V was clipped by 0 bases and J by 2 bases, with 12 bases between them. Germline loops: CDR1 SGHRS, CDR2 YFSETQ. CDR3 sequence (DNA): TGCGCCAGCAGCTTGGCCCAGGGAGACCCCTACGAGCAGTACTTC. Its translation is CASSLAQGDPYEQYF.

The CDR3 loop reads CASSPSEGVHGYTF. The CDR3 bases are TGCGCCAGCAGCCCGTCTGAGGGGGTCCATGGCTACACCTTC. The V and J genes are TRBV4-3 and TRBJ1-2; weak D call: TRBD1 (6 bases). CDR1 is LGHNA and CDR2 is YSLEER in the germline V gene. The germline V and J ends were trimmed by 4 bases and 6 bases, with 15 bases remaining between them. The CDR3 has 14 residues.

The genes are TRBV24-1 and TRBJ2-3; the match to TRBD2 covers 11 bases. The CDR3 runs 15 residues. Germline V gives CDR1 KGHDR, CDR2 SFDVKD. The J segment lost 6 bases and the V segment lost 7 bases, leaving 8 bases of the junction unmatched. The CDR3 DNA follows: TGTGCCACCAGCTCAATAGCGGGGGGGCGGGATACGCAGTATTTT. Protein product: CATSSIAGGRDTQYF.

The CDR3 coding sequence is TGTGCCAGCAGCTTAGCAGGGGGCATTGCCAACACTGAAGCTTTCTTT. This sequence encodes CASSLAGGIANTEAFF. This chain connects TRBV13 to TRBJ1-1; TRBD1 aligns across 8 bases. Germline V gene sequence: CDR1 PRHDT, CDR2 FYEKMQ (reference sequence). The ends lost 1 base at V and 2 bases at J; junction bases unmatched: 6. The CDR3 consists of 16 residues.

The chain is built from TRBV28 and TRBJ2-7, with 10 bases matching TRBD1. The germline CDR1 and CDR2 sequences are MDHEN and SYDVKM. Losses at the gene ends were 1 base for V and 6 bases for J; bases not matched to a gene: 9. The CDR3 is 16 residues long. The CDR3 region is CASSLSGTGVGGEQYF. In DNA form, the CDR3 reads TGTGCCAGCAGTTTATCAGGGACAGGGGTAGGCGGCGAGCAGTACTTC.

The chain combines TRBV12-3 or TRBV12-4 with TRBJ2-7; D is unclear. Trimming left V 4 bases short and J 0 bases short, with 7 bases between. There are 13 residues in the CDR3. CDR3 in amino acids: CASSSTPSYEQYF. In nucleotides, the CDR3 is TGTGCCAGCAGTTCTACTCCCTCCTACGAGCAGTACTTC.

The J gene is TRBJ1-6, the V gene TRBV5-4; D remains unclear. The CDR3 extends over 14 amino acids. V shed 2 bases and J shed 6 bases, with 9 bases lying between them. Germline V lookup: CDR1 SGHNT, CDR2 YYREEE (reference sequence). The CDR3 DNA reads as TGTGCCAGCAGCTTAGAGAGGGCTAATTCACCCCTCCACTTT. Its translation is CASSLERANSPLHF. Combining the CDR3 with reference TRBV5-4 and TRBJ1-6 gives the whole variable domain ETGVTQSPTHLIKTRGQQVTLRCSSQSGHNTVSWYQQALGQGPQFIFQYYREEENGRGNFPPRFSGLQFPNYSSELNVNALELDDSALYLCASSLERANSPLHFGNGTRLTVT.

This sequence joins TRBV9 and TRBJ1-6; D is perhaps TRBD1 (6 bases). The CDR3 contains 13 residues. Trimming stripped 3 bases from V and 8 bases from J, with 9 bases between. CDR1 is SGDLS and CDR2 is YYNGEE in the germline V gene. The CDR3 coding sequence is TGTGCCAGCAGCGAGGGGACACATTCACCCCTCCACTTT. This gives the protein CASSEGTHSPLHF.

The genes are TRBV12-5 and TRBJ2-5; a possible D gene is TRBD1 (5 bases). Germline-derived CDR1 and CDR2 are LGHNT and FRNRAP. The CDR3 totals 13 residues. V was trimmed by 1 base and J by 4 bases, leaving 7 bases between them. The CDR3 bases are TGTGCTAGTGGTTTGGGCCAGGGAGAGACCCAGTACTTC. It encodes CASGLGQGETQYF.

The chain recombines TRBV6-5 with TRBJ1-2, with D possibly TRBD1 on 5 matching bases. Trimming stripped 8 bases from V and 4 bases from J, with 14 bases between. The germline gives CDR1 MNHEY, CDR2 SVGAGI. This CDR3 contains 13 residues. CDR3 amino acids: CASLDSGLYGYTF. CDR3 DNA sequence: TGTGCCAGCTTGGACTCGGGGCTCTATGGCTACACCTTC.

V usage is TRBV5-4 and J usage is TRBJ1-6; D remains unclear. Trimming removed 2 bases at V and 0 bases at J, with 9 bases between. Germline V gene sequence: CDR1 SGHNT, CDR2 YYREEE (reference sequence). There are 16 residues in the CDR3. The CDR3 loop reads CASSLESSSYNSPLHF. The CDR3 nucleotides are TGTGCCAGCAGCTTAGAATCAAGCTCCTATAATTCACCCCTCCACTTT.